These T cell receptor beta chains were read from a single sample in a study of siplizumab effects on memory and regulatory T cells. The protocol was immunoSEQ multiplex PCR, while the TCRdb copy is restricted to in-frame clones and leaves out a portion. The repertoire holds roughly 100,000 clones, with 90% to 95% as singletons. Sample: CD4+ T cells sorted from blood. These receptor sequences come from a human donor in good health. Both conserved end residues are part of each CDR3. D genes are given only for firm matches. A row's size may be missing; if present it is once, few, many or a size class.

CDR3 | DNA | J | size | D | V
CASSIQETQYF | TGTGCCAGTAGTATTCAAGAGACCCAGTACTTC | TRBJ2-5 | . | . | TRBV19
CASSIEAGNYGYTF | TGTGCCAGTAGTATAGAGGCAGGGAACTATGGCTACACCTTC | TRBJ1-2 | . | . | TRBV19
CASSGRVAGGGTGELFF | TGTGCCAGCAGCGGACGCGTAGCGGGAGGCGGCACCGGGGAGCTGTTTTTT | TRBJ2-2 | . | TRBD2 | TRBV7-8
CASSETDRANTEAFF | TGTGCCAGCAGTGAAACCGACAGGGCGAACACTGAAGCTTTCTTT | TRBJ1-1 | . | TRBD1 | TRBV2
CAISESPGGRDEQYF | TGTGCCATCAGTGAGTCCCCAGGGGGAAGGGACGAGCAGTACTTC | TRBJ2-7 | . | TRBD1 | TRBV10-3
CASSAGPLETQYF | TGTGCCAGCAGCGCGGGACCCCTGGAGACCCAGTACTTC | TRBJ2-5 | . | . | TRBV9
CASSPGPGQGYNQPQHF | TGTGCCAGCAGTCCCGGGCCGGGACAGGGCTACAATCAGCCCCAGCATTTT | TRBJ1-5 | . | TRBD1 | TRBV27
CASSLTGPPNNEQFF | TGTGCCAGCAGCTTAACCGGGCCCCCCAACAATGAGCAGTTCTTC | TRBJ2-1 | once | . | TRBV7-6
CASSGPREGYGYTF | TGTGCCAGCAGCGGCCCTAGGGAAGGGTATGGCTACACCTTC | TRBJ1-2 | . | . | TRBV9
CASTFSGLETQYF | TGTGCCAGCACCTTTTCCGGGCTAGAGACCCAGTACTTC | TRBJ2-5 | . | . | TRBV7-6
CASSLGQGSTEAFF | TGTGCCAGCAGCTTAGGACAGGGGTCCACTGAAGCTTTCTTT | TRBJ1-1 | . | TRBD1 | TRBV11-2
CASSLGPDRVDGYTF | TGTGCCAGCAGCTTAGGTCCGGACAGGGTGGATGGCTACACCTTC | TRBJ1-2 | few | TRBD1 | TRBV7-8
CASSSFASGNTDTQYF | TGCGCCAGCAGTAGTTTTGCTAGCGGGAACACAGATACGCAGTATTTT | TRBJ2-3 | . | TRBD2 | TRBV10-1
CASSRQGDNVLTF | TGTGCCAGCAGCCGACAGGGTGACAACGTCCTGACTTTC | TRBJ2-6 | . | TRBD1 | TRBV7-8
CASSRGGNTEAFF | TGTGCCAGCAGCCGAGGCGGTAACACTGAAGCTTTCTTT | TRBJ1-1 | . | . | TRBV7-3
CASSRALLAGSNSPLHF | TGTGCCAGCAGCCGGGCCTTGTTAGCAGGCTCTAATTCACCCCTCCACTTT | TRBJ1-6 | . | . | TRBV7-2
CASSQESWGTGANVLTF | TGCGCCAGCAGCCAAGAGTCATGGGGGACCGGGGCCAACGTCCTGACTTTC | TRBJ2-6 | . | . | TRBV4-1
CASSFRWRLNEQFF | TGTGCCAGCAGCTTTAGGTGGAGGCTGAATGAGCAGTTCTTC | TRBJ2-1 | . | . | TRBV5-8
CASSDLNTEAFF | TGTGCCAGCAGTGATCTGAACACTGAAGCTTTCTTT | TRBJ1-1 | . | . | TRBV6-6
CASSRGDRGQPQHF | TGTGCCAGCTCACGGGGGGACAGGGGTCAGCCCCAGCATTTT | TRBJ1-5 | . | TRBD1 | TRBV18
CSASSEREQYF | TGCAGTGCCAGTTCAGAGAGGGAGCAGTACTTC | TRBJ2-7 | . | . | TRBV20-1
CASSSGAVYEQYF | TGTGCCAGCAGCTCGGGGGCAGTATACGAGCAGTACTTC | TRBJ2-7 | . | . | TRBV11-3
CSARTGEETQYF | TGCAGCGCCCGGACAGGGGAAGAGACCCAGTACTTC | TRBJ2-5 | . | TRBD1 | TRBV29-1
CASSGTGGNYEQYF | TGTGCCAGCAGCGGGACGGGCGGAAACTACGAGCAGTACTTC | TRBJ2-7 | once | . | TRBV6-6
CASGRGDRNEQFF | TGTGCCAGCGGCAGGGGAGATCGTAATGAGCAGTTCTTC | TRBJ2-1 | . | . | TRBV7-3
CASSEFRGNQPQHF | TGTGCCAGCAGTGAATTCCGGGGCAATCAGCCCCAGCATTTT | TRBJ1-5 | . | . | TRBV2